This paragraph reports one T cell receptor (beta chain). What it recognizes is unknown. The source of the sample is a study of cytomegalovirus exposure and HLA in healthy donors. Study results and caveats: Later analysis showed most CMV-associated TCR beta chains appearing HLA-restricted. CMV antigen specificity of three CMV-associated chains was confirmed in vitro. Several of the most significant clusters were apparently associated with common viral pathogens in a later analysis.

At sampling all donors were nominally healthy, likely with unrecorded immune exposures. Both 60 Vbeta primers and 13 Jbeta primers went into the PCR. The data were produced by immunoSEQ multiplex PCR, yet TCRdb's version contains in-frame clones alone and is incomplete. The sample has 100,000 to 150,000 clones, 60% to 85% seen once; the top ten hold around 3.6%. CDR1 and CDR2 (germline): KGHSH, LQKENI. The V end was cut by 5 bases, the J end by 5 bases, with 12 bases between. The CDR3 has 13 residues. The chain links TRBV18 to TRBJ1-1; D may be TRBD1 (6 bases). Sequencing was performed on PBMCs. The source is a young man in good health and CMV-seronegative. DNA for the CDR3: TGTGCCAGCTCAACTACAGGGCGAACTGAAGCTTTCTTT. Translation gives CASSTTGRTEAFF.